This T cell receptor (beta chain) was identified in a study of PD-1 blockade in classical Hodgkin lymphoma. Study results and caveats: Some patients started nivolumab under 1 year after ASCT, and they were excluded. By C4D1 there was a significant rise in CD4+ TCR diversity but not in CD8+ TCR diversity. Healthy donors reportedly exceeded newly diagnosed patients in baseline TCR diversity. The drivers behind the repertoire differences, possibly disease activity or prior therapy, remain undefined.

As regards this clone: Its antigen is still unknown.

Every patient had relapsed following autologous stem cell transplantation, and cohorts differed in brentuximab vedotin exposure. Per germline, CDR1 SGHRS and CDR2 YFSETQ. Trimming left V 0 bases short and J 1 base short, with 7 bases between. The CDR3 loop spans 15 amino acids. Clones were sequenced by immunoSEQ multiplex PCR, and TCRdb holds only the in-frame ones, with some missing. The sample lists about 18,000 clones, more than 80% occurring once. Sequenced here: peripheral blood mononuclear cells (PBMCs), sampled before the second cycle of nivolumab. The rearrangement uses TRBV5-1 and TRBJ2-2, with D possibly being TRBD2 (5 bases). The TCR originated in a human donor with classical Hodgkin lymphoma. Here the CDR3 DNA reads TGCGCCAGCAGCTTGGATCGGGAGAACACCGGGGAGCTGTTTTTT. It yields the protein CASSLDRENTGELFF.